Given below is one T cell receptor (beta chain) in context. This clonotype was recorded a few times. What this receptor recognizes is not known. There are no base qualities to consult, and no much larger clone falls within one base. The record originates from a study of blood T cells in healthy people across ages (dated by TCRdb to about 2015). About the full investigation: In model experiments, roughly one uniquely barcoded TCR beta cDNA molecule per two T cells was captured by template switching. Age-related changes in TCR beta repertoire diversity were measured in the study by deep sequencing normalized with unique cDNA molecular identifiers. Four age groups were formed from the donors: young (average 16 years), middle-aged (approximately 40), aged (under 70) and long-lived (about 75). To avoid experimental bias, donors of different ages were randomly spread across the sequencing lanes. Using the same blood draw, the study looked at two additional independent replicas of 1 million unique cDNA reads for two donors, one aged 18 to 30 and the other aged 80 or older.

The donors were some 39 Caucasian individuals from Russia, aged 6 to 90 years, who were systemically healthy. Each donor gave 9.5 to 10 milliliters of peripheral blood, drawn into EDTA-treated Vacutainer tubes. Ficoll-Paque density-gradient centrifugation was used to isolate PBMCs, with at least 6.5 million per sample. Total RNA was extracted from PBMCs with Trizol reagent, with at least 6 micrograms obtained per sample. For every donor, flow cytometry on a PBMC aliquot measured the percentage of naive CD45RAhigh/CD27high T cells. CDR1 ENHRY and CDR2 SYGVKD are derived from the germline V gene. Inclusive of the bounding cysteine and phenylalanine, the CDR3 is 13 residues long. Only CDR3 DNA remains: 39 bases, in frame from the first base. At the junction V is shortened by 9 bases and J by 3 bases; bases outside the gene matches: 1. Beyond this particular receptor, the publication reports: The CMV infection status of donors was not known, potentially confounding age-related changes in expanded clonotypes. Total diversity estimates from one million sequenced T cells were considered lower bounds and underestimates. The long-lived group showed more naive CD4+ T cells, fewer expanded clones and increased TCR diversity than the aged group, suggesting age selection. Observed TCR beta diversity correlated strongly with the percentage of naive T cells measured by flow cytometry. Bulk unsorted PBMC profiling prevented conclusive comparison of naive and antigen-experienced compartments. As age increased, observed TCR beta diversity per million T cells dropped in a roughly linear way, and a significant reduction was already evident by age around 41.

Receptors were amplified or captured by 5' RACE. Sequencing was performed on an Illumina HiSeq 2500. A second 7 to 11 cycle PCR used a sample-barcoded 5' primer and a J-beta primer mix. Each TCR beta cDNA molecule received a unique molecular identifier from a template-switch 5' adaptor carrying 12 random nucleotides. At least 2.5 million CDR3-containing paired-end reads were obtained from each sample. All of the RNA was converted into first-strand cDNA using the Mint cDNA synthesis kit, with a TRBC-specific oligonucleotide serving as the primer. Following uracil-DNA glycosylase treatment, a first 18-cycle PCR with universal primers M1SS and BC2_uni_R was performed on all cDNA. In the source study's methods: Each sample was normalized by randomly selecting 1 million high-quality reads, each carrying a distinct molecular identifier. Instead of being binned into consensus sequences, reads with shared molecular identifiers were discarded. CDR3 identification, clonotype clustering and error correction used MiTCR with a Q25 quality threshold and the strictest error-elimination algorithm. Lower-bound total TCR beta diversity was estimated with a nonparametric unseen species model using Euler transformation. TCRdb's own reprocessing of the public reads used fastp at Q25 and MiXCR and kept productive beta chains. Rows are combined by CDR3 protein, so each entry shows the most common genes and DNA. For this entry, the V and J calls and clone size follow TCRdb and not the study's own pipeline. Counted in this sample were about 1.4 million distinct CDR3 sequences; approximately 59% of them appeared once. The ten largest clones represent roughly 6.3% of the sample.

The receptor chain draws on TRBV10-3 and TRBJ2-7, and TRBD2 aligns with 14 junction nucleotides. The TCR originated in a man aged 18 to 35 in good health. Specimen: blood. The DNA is TGTGCCATTGGGACTAGCGGGAGCTACGAGCAGTACTTC. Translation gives CAIGTSGSYEQYF.